Presented here are 13 T cell receptor beta chains from one specimen sequenced in a study of shared clonotypes between healthy human individuals. Sequencing used immunoSEQ multiplex PCR; TCRdb keeps in-frame clones, though not all of them. This sample yields under 850,000 clones, of which around 70% are seen a single time; approximately 1.8% belongs to the top ten. Sequencing was done on a sample of memory CD4+ T cells sorted from blood. Regarding subset: CD45RA-negative fraction. These receptors were taken from a woman in her 30s in good health.

The CDR3 DNA reads as TGCGCCAGCAGCTGGCGAAGTTCGCAGTTCCAAGAGACCCAGTACTTC. Translated, it gives CASSWRSSQFQETQYF. The rearrangement joins TRBV5-1 to TRBJ2-5; D uncertain. The CDR3 is made up of 16 amino acids. Germline V gene lookup returns CDR1 SGHRS and CDR2 YFSETQ. The V and J ends lost 3 bases and 1 base respectively, with 16 bases between them.

This clone appeared many times. J is TRBJ1-5 and V is TRBV27; D call uncertain. The germline CDR1 and CDR2 sequences are MNHEY and SMNVEV (reference sequence). This CDR3 spans 15 amino acids. V was trimmed by 6 bases and J by 0 bases, leaving 12 bases between them. Written as DNA, the CDR3 is TGTGCCAGCAGAGAACAGCAATATAGCAATCAGCCCCAGCATTTT. It is translated as CASREQQYSNQPQHF.

This clone showed up just a few times. The chain's CDR3 is CASSKGQEYNEQFF. As DNA, the CDR3 is TGCGCCAGCAGCAAGGGGCAGGAATACAATGAGCAGTTCTTC. This sequence joins TRBV4-1 and TRBJ2-1; a possible D gene is TRBD1 (5 bases). Germline V gene sequence: CDR1 MGHRA, CDR2 YSYEKL. V was pared by 5 bases and J by 4 bases, with 12 bases between. This CDR3 region has 14 residues.

The chain recombines TRBV4-1 with TRBJ2-1, with 11 bases aligning to TRBD2. The CDR3 consists of 16 residues. Losses at the gene ends were 3 bases for V and 7 bases for J; bases not matched to a gene: 8. Per the germline V gene, CDR1 is MGHRA and CDR2 is YSYEKL. Written as DNA, the CDR3 is TGCGCCAGCAGCCACGTTAGCGGGAGGGCCGGGAATGAGCAGTTCTTC. Protein product: CASSHVSGRAGNEQFF.

The CDR3 nucleotides read TGTGCCAGCACCAGGGCAGGACTCACAGATACGCAGTATTTT. It specifies CASTRAGLTDTQYF. The V and J genes are TRBV7-9 and TRBJ2-3; D is possibly TRBD1 or TRBD2 (5 bases each). Germline V gene lookup returns CDR1 SEHNR and CDR2 FQNEAQ (reference sequence). Deletions cut 7 bases from V and 2 bases from J, with 13 bases between. The CDR3 consists of 14 residues.

The chain couples TRBV5-1 to TRBJ2-1; 11 bases match TRBD2. The J segment lost 3 bases and the V segment lost 8 bases, leaving 7 bases of the junction unmatched. Per germline, CDR1 SGHRS and CDR2 YFSETQ. There are 15 residues in the CDR3. The CDR3 here is CASHGTSGVYNEQFF. DNA for the CDR3: TGCGCCAGTCATGGGACTAGCGGAGTCTACAATGAGCAGTTCTTC.

As to this clone: At the DNA level, this CDR3 is encoded by other sequences in the same sample as well. The chain recombines TRBV29-1 with TRBJ2-1; D gene uncertain. Germline V gene data show CDR1 as SQVTM and CDR2 as ANQGSEA. Trimming took 4 bases from V and 8 from J, leaving 6 bases between them. The CDR3 is made up of 10 amino acids. CDR3 DNA sequence: TGCAGCGTTGGATCATATGAGCAGTTCTTC. This gives the protein CSVGSYEQFF.

This clone was recorded once. The chain has TRBV6-1 and TRBJ2-4; tentatively, D is TRBD1 (5 bases). The CDR3 runs to 14 residues. CDR1 is MNHNS and CDR2 is SASEGT in the germline V gene. V was cut by 1 base and J by 4 bases, with 8 bases left in between. The CDR3 protein is CASSEDRLKNIQYF. The CDR3, as DNA: TGTGCCAGCAGTGAAGACAGGTTAAAAAACATTCAGTACTTC.

J is TRBJ2-6 and V is TRBV2; 9 bases fit TRBD1. Germline CDR1 reads SNHLY; CDR2 reads FYNNEI. V lost 6 bases and J lost 13; bases outside the gene matches: 10. This CDR3 spans 14 amino acids. The CDR3 bases are TGTGCCAGCAGGTTCACAGGGGGCTCCGAAGTCCTGACTTTC. Its protein product is CASRFTGGSEVLTF.

The chain is built from TRBV4-1 and TRBJ1-1; the D gene is possibly TRBD1 (6 bases). Germline loops: CDR1 MGHRA, CDR2 YSYEKL. Between the trimmed V and J ends, which lost 8 bases and 3 bases, there was a span of 16 bases. The CDR3 has 14 amino acids. CDR3: CASGRQVGDTEAFF. The CDR3 DNA is TGCGCCAGCGGTAGACAGGTCGGGGACACTGAAGCTTTCTTT.

CDR3 DNA: TGCACCAGCAGCCAGGAGCGACAGGGTGAGAACACCGGGGAGCTGTTTTTT. Its protein product is CTSSQERQGENTGELFF. The genes are TRBV1 and TRBJ2-2; the table's D gene call, TRBD1, was not cross checked with the DNA. TRBV1 is classified as a pseudogene. There are 17 residues in the CDR3.

V and J are TRBV27 and TRBJ1-4; D perhaps matches TRBD1 (5 bases). The CDR3 runs to 14 residues. V shed 6 bases and J shed 7 bases, with 15 bases lying between them. Germline CDR1 and CDR2: MNHEY and SMNVEV (reference sequence). CDR3 nucleotide sequence: TGTGCCAGCAGATCAGGGTTTTTGGGTGAAAAACTGTTTTTT. It yields the protein CASRSGFLGEKLFF.

The chain has TRBV5-1 and TRBJ1-2; 7 nucleotides agree with TRBD1. The J segment lost 8 bases and the V segment lost 5 bases, leaving 12 bases of the junction unmatched. This CDR3 region has 14 residues. The germline CDR1 and CDR2 sequences are SGHRS and YFSETQ. CDR3 protein: CASRIGGQAGGYTF. The CDR3 DNA reads as TGCGCCAGCAGAATTGGAGGACAGGCTGGGGGCTACACCTTC. The full variable domain, completed using reference TRBV5-1 and TRBJ1-2, is KAGVTQTPRYLIKTRGQQVTLSCSPISGHRSVSWYQQTPGQGLQFLFEYFSETQRNKGNFPGRFSGRQFSNSRSEMNVSTLELGDSALYLCASRIGGQAGGYTFGSGTRLTVV.